This T cell receptor beta chain was captured in a study of cytomegalovirus exposure and HLA in healthy donors. General study points: Subsequent analysis showed first-cohort TCR clusters tending to co-occur in about 110 validation repertoires.

Remarks on this clone: Antigen specificity is unknown.

TCRdb keeps only in-frame clones here, not all; method: immunoSEQ multiplex PCR. The table shows 150,000 to 200,000 clones, with around 90% occurring only once. The length of the CDR3 is 14 residues. V lost 0 bases, J lost 3 bases, and 8 bases lay in between. Looked up from germline, CDR1 is MNHNS and CDR2 is SASEGT. Sequencing was performed on PBMCs. This sequence originates from a man between 18 and 35 years old in good health and CMV-seronegative. This chain joins TRBV6-1 and TRBJ1-1; D is unresolved. CDR3 residues: CASSEAGVHTEAFF. CDR3 sequence (DNA): TGTGCCAGCAGTGAAGCCGGAGTCCACACTGAAGCTTTCTTT.